The rows below give T cell receptor beta chains drawn from one sample of a study of blood T cells in healthy people across ages. One entry per CDR3 protein, called by TCRdb with MiXCR from the 5' RACE reads. The sample shows about 680,000 distinct CDR3 sequences, about 52% of them seen only once. The sample taken for sequencing was blood. These receptors were collected from an older woman in good health. The conserved cysteine and the conserved F or W are not part of the CDR3 here.

TRBV3-1,TRBJ1-4,ASSPLYHRGWIEKLF
TRBV20-1,TRBJ2-5,SANGREARQETQY
TRBV20-1,TRBJ1-1,SARDTPWDEAF
TRBV12-3/TRBV12-4,TRBJ2-5,ASSFGTGGQY
TRBV18,TRBJ1-1,ASSPPAGGGTNTEAF
TRBV29-1,TRBJ1-2,SATQGGLGDGYT
TRBV7-2,TRBJ2-7,ASSSYPGLTYEQY
TRBV14,TRBJ2-1,ASSQDQTGDYNEQF
TRBV29-1,TRBJ2-7,SGFGGTGEQY
TRBV13,TRBJ1-2,ASSLGGWTYGYT
TRBV6-5,TRBJ2-5,ASSYSRQGYGEQY
TRBV3-1,TRBJ2-7,ASSQDGGQGYEQY
TRBV6-1,TRBJ1-1,ASRTGTGGFNTEAF
TRBV29-1,TRBJ1-2,SVELGQGFGYT
TRBV2,NA,TSRSYEQY
TRBV20-1,TRBJ1-5,SADDRGSNQPQH
TRBV18,TRBJ2-5,ASSPRGPKGETQY
TRBV3-1,TRBJ2-5,ASSQAGLAGPGETQY
TRBV5-1,TRBJ2-7,ASSLDLGTYEQY
TRBV7-2,TRBJ2-1,ASIYYTGGGEQF
TRBV29-1,TRBJ2-3,SVEVSSADTQY
TRBV7-3,TRBJ2-1,ASSLRRISYNEQF
TRBV12-3/TRBV12-4,TRBJ2-3,ASGPRAGTSGRGDTQY